This T cell receptor beta chain was recorded in a study of shared clonotypes between healthy human individuals. As processed by the authors: Filtering of immunoSEQ junctional sequences could not match full-length read filtering. Libraries were prepared by immunoSEQ multiplex PCR; TCRdb keeps only in-frame clonotypes and omits some of them. The D gene and trimming were derived from the DNA, and the V and J assignments and clone size from that table. The sample lists 850,000 to 1,200,000 clones; more than 60% were seen once. CDR1 and CDR2 from the germline V gene are SGDLS and YYNGEE. J lost 5 bases, V lost 0 bases, and 8 bases had no gene match. The CDR3 is 16 residues long. Broader study findings: What naive subsets generally showed was a larger estimated richness than memory subsets showed. Several donors shared 4.5% to 6.5% of their naive CD4 clonotypes. Sharing of clonotypes among donors was expected to vary with sequencing depth.

Concerning this clone itself: Its antigen remains unidentified.

The TCR was taken from a young man in good health. The gene calls are TRBV9 and TRBJ2-7, with TRBD1 matching 10 bases. The sample consisted of memory CD4+ T cells sorted from blood. Described subset: CD45RA-negative fraction. CDR3 protein: CASSVAGDRGPHEQYF. CDR3 nucleotide sequence: TGTGCCAGCAGCGTAGCTGGAGACAGGGGGCCCCACGAGCAGTACTTC.